The 28 T cell receptor beta chains below come from one sample, sequenced in a study of blood T cell repertoires in COVID-19. Profiled with immunoSEQ multiplex PCR; TCRdb holds only in-frame clones, not every one. The sample gives a few hundred thousand clones, around 90% of which show up once; about 0.6% is in the top ten. Sequenced material: PBMCs or T cells enriched from blood (not recorded which). These receptors all come from a man younger than 30 who had recovered from COVID-19.

The chain employs TRBV7-9 and TRBJ1-1; D is unclear. V was trimmed by 2 bases and J by 7 bases, leaving 14 bases between them. CDR1 and CDR2 from the germline V gene are SEHNR and FQNEAQ (reference sequence). The CDR3 contains 14 residues. The DNA for the CDR3 is TGTGCCAGCAGCTTATACGGTAGTACGGGTGAAGCTTTCTTT. It codes for CASSLYGSTGEAFF.

V usage is TRBV2 and J usage is TRBJ2-1, with D unclear. Trimming took 5 bases from V and 0 from J, leaving 11 bases between them. The CDR3 extends over 15 amino acids. CDR1 is SNHLY and CDR2 is FYNNEI in the germline V gene. The CDR3 protein is CASSYETSSYNEQFF. DNA of the CDR3: TGTGCCAGCAGTTACGAAACGAGCTCCTACAATGAGCAGTTCTTC.

The V and J genes are TRBV2 and TRBJ1-5; D remains unclear. This CDR3 spans 12 amino acids. With 1 base removed from V and 11 bases from J, the gap between germline ends came to 9 bases. Germline assignment: CDR1 SNHLY and CDR2 FYNNEI. The CDR3 spells CASSEGAVAQHF. DNA of the CDR3: TGTGCCAGCAGTGAAGGGGCCGTGGCCCAGCATTTT. The full variable domain, with the rest looked up from reference TRBV2 and TRBJ1-5, is EPEVTQTPSHQVTQMGQEVILRCVPISNHLYFYWYRQILGQKVEFLVSFYNNEISEKSEIFDDQFSVERPDGSNFTLKIRSTKLEDSAMYFCASSEGAVAQHFGDGTRLSIL.

The chain combines TRBV5-4 with TRBJ1-6; tentative D call: TRBD1 (6 bases). This CDR3 is 13 amino acids long. The germline V and J ends were trimmed by 4 bases and 8 bases, with 10 bases remaining between them. Germline V gene data show CDR1 as SGHNT and CDR2 as YYREEE (reference sequence). The DNA for the CDR3 is TGTGCCAGCAGCGTCAACAGGGATTCACCCCTCCACTTT. Protein: CASSVNRDSPLHF.

This chain joins TRBV28 and TRBJ2-7; 12 positions match TRBD1. The CDR3 loop spans 16 amino acids. Germline V lookup: CDR1 MDHEN, CDR2 SYDVKM. V shed 4 bases, J shed 7 bases, and the junction held 11 bases outside the gene matches. The CDR3 region is CASSSYPGQGAWEQYF. Written as DNA, the CDR3 is TGTGCCAGCAGTTCGTATCCGGGACAGGGGGCGTGGGAGCAGTACTTC.

The chain is built from TRBV15 and TRBJ1-1, with TRBD1 as a possible D gene (5 bases). Looked up from germline, CDR1 is LNHNV and CDR2 is YYDKDF (reference sequence). The CDR3 consists of 15 residues. Trimming stripped 4 bases from V and 7 bases from J, with 19 bases between. CDR3 nucleotide sequence: TGTGCCACCAGCACCCTATATCCCCCCGGGGGTGAAGCTTTCTTT. Its protein product is CATSTLYPPGGEAFF.

This chain uses TRBV23-1 with TRBJ1-1; 7 bases align to TRBD1. TRBV23-1 is known as an ORF, though its function is uncertain. With 1 base clipped from V and 6 bases from J, the junction kept 26 bases outside the gene matches. The CDR3 is made up of 21 amino acids. The CDR3 spells CASSQLDRQGKGVNKTPEAFF. The CDR3 nucleotides read TGCGCCAGCAGTCAATTGGATAGACAGGGAAAGGGGGTGAACAAAACCCCTGAAGCTTTCTTT.

The chain combines TRBV10-3 with TRBJ2-1, with TRBD2 matching 10 bases. The germline V gene has CDR1 ENHRY and CDR2 SYGVKD. There are 16 residues in the CDR3. Trimming cost V 2 bases and J 9 bases; bases outside gene matches: 10. The CDR3 DNA is TGTGCCATCAGTGAGCCGGGGAAGCGGGGGGGATTTGAGCAGTTCTTC. Translation: CAISEPGKRGGFEQFF.

This rearrangement joins TRBV7-8 to TRBJ1-2, with 7 bases aligning to TRBD1. The germline gives CDR1 SGHVS, CDR2 FQNEAQ. Trimming removed 5 bases from V and 8 bases from J; junction bases left unmatched: 8. The CDR3 has 13 residues. The CDR3: CASSPQGLQGYTF. CDR3 DNA: TGTGCCAGCAGCCCACAGGGGTTGCAGGGCTACACCTTC. Full variable domain (rest looked up from reference TRBV7-8 and TRBJ1-2): GAGVSQSPRYKVAKRGQDVALRCDPISGHVSLFWYQQALGQGPEFLTYFQNEAQLDKSGLPSDRFFAERPEGSVSTLKIQRTQQEDSAVYLCASSPQGLQGYTFGSGTRLTVV.

The V and J genes are TRBV28 and TRBJ1-2; 8 bases line up with TRBD1. CDR3 length equals 15 residues. Germline V gene sequence: CDR1 MDHEN, CDR2 SYDVKM. V shed 1 base and J 4 bases; nucleotides not matched to a gene: 5. CDR3 bases: TGTGCCAGCAGTTTATCGGACAGGGTGCGCTATGGCTACACCTTC. As protein: CASSLSDRVRYGYTF.

This sequence joins TRBV5-4 and TRBJ1-2; D possibly corresponds to TRBD1 (5 bases). Germline CDR1 reads SGHNT; CDR2 reads YYREEE (reference sequence). The CDR3 contains 14 residues. V was clipped by 0 bases and J by 4 bases, with 10 bases between them. CDR3 residues: CASSLVGGTYGYTF. CDR3 nucleotide sequence: TGTGCCAGCAGCTTGGTTGGGGGGACCTATGGCTACACCTTC.

The rearrangement uses TRBV12-3 or TRBV12-4 and TRBJ2-1; D remains unclear. This CDR3 comprises 12 residues. Trimming stripped 3 bases from V and 9 bases from J, with 9 bases between. The CDR3 coding sequence is TGTGCCAGCAGTTTTCCAGCGACTGAGCAGTTCTTC. It specifies CASSFPATEQFF.

This chain joins TRBV9 and TRBJ2-3, with 8 bases aligning to TRBD1. Germline V gives CDR1 SGDLS, CDR2 YYNGEE. This CDR3 region has 16 residues. V trimming: 6 bases; J trimming: 3 bases; junction bases outside the gene matches: 12. Here the CDR3 DNA reads TGTGCCAGCACCGTGGACCCCGGACAGGGTACAGATACGCAGTATTTT. As protein: CASTVDPGQGTDTQYF.

The gene calls are TRBV11-2 and TRBJ1-2, with TRBD1 identical over 9 bases. Trimming removed 5 bases from V and 7 bases from J; junction bases left unmatched: 2. This CDR3 is built from 12 residues. The germline CDR1 and CDR2 sequences are SGHAT and FQNNGV. CDR3 nucleotides: TGTGCCAGCAGCGAGACAGGGGGTGGCTACACCTTC. Translation: CASSETGGGYTF.

This rearrangement joins TRBV6-5 to TRBJ1-3, with 8 positions matching TRBD1. CDR1 is MNHEY and CDR2 is SVGAGI in the germline V gene. J was trimmed by 4 bases and V by 8 bases; bases with no gene match: 7. The CDR3 extends over 14 amino acids. CDR3 DNA sequence: TGTGCCAGCTGCCTCGGGACAGGAGGAAACACCATATATTTT. It is translated as CASCLGTGGNTIYF.

The V gene is TRBV6-5, the J gene TRBJ2-7; maybe TRBD2 (5 bases). The CDR3 sequence is 15 residues long. Trimming took 6 bases from V and 7 from J, leaving 22 bases between them. Germline CDR1 reads MNHEY; CDR2 reads SVGAGI. The CDR3 nucleotides are TGTGCCAGCAGCCGAGGAGGAGGTCGTCCCGCTGAGCAGTACTTC. This sequence encodes CASSRGGGRPAEQYF.

In this sample, this clone turned up once. J is TRBJ1-1 and V is TRBV13, with D hard to call. Germline lookup yields CDR1 PRHDT and CDR2 FYEKMQ (reference sequence). V lost 4 bases to trimming and J lost 7 bases, with 13 bases between them. The CDR3 is made up of 13 amino acids. The CDR3 bases are TGTGCCAGCAGCTCCGAACGTCAGGTTGAAGCTTTCTTT. This gives the protein CASSSERQVEAFF. Looking up the rest from reference TRBV13 and TRBJ1-1 gives the full variable domain: AAGVIQSPRHLIKEKRETATLKCYPIPRHDTVYWYQQGPGQDPQFLISFYEKMQSDKGSIPDRFSAQQFSDYHSELNMSSLELGDSALYFCASSSERQVEAFFGQGTRLTVV.

The J gene is TRBJ2-1, the V gene TRBV19; 9 bases are shared with TRBD2. V dropped 0 bases and J dropped 6; count of bases not matched to a gene: 12. CDR3 length equals 18 residues. The germline V gene encodes CDR1 LNHDA and CDR2 SQIVND (reference sequence). This CDR3 reads CASSIETSGYPRVNEQFF. The CDR3 DNA follows: TGTGCCAGTAGTATAGAGACTAGCGGCTATCCAAGGGTCAATGAGCAGTTCTTC.

The CDR3 region is CASSQGGSGVYEQYF. For the CDR3, the DNA is TGTGCCAGCAGCCAAGGGGGGTCAGGGGTGTACGAGCAGTACTTC. The chain is built from TRBV3-1 (or the pseudogene TRBV3-2) and TRBJ2-7; D might be TRBD1 (6 bases). Trimming shortened V by 1 base and J by 4 bases, and 14 bases separated the two germline ends. The CDR3 is made up of 15 amino acids. The germline CDR1 and CDR2 sequences are LGHDT and YNNKEL (reference sequence).

The V gene is TRBV3-1 (or the pseudogene TRBV3-2), the J gene TRBJ1-1; no definite D call. Germline V CDR1 and CDR2: LGHDT, YNNKEL (reference sequence). The CDR3 sequence is 15 residues long. Trimming took off 0 bases at V and 3 bases at J, with 11 bases between the two ends. The CDR3 reads CASSQESLVDTEAFF. The DNA for the CDR3 is TGTGCCAGCAGCCAAGAGTCACTCGTTGACACTGAAGCTTTCTTT.

The V gene is TRBV30, the J gene TRBJ2-5; D unresolved. The germline V gene encodes CDR1 GTSNPN and CDR2 SVGIG (reference sequence). Between the trimmed V and J ends, which lost 7 bases and 0 bases, there was a span of 3 bases. The CDR3 sequence is 10 residues long. Here the CDR3 reads CAFYQETQYF. For the CDR3, the DNA is TGTGCCTTCTACCAAGAGACCCAGTACTTC.

This chain uses TRBV19 with TRBJ1-2; D may be TRBD1 (6 bases). The germline V and J ends were trimmed by 4 bases and 2 bases, with 11 bases remaining between them. The CDR3 spans 14 residues. CDR1 is LNHDA, CDR2 SQIVND, per germline (reference sequence). The CDR3 reads CASSRAGTNYGYTF. The CDR3 nucleotides read TGTGCCAGTAGTAGAGCCGGGACAAACTATGGCTACACCTTC.

The V call is TRBV30, the J call TRBJ2-2, with a possible D match to TRBD2 (6 bases). The CDR3 has 14 amino acids. Trimming removed 7 bases at V and 4 bases at J, with 16 bases between. CDR1 and CDR2 from the germline V gene are GTSNPN and SVGIG (reference sequence). This CDR3 is CALHLWDFTGELFF. The CDR3 nucleotides read TGTGCCTTGCATCTATGGGACTTCACCGGGGAGCTGTTTTTT.

The gene calls are TRBV9 and TRBJ2-2; possibly TRBD2 for D (5 bases). The CDR3 runs to 16 residues. Trimming took off 0 bases at V and 0 bases at J, with 9 bases between the two ends. Germline V lookup: CDR1 SGDLS, CDR2 YYNGEE. The CDR3 reads CASSVGVAPNTGELFF. CDR3 DNA sequence: TGTGCCAGCAGCGTAGGGGTAGCGCCGAACACCGGGGAGCTGTTTTTT.

The chain carries TRBV27 and TRBJ2-7; TRBD2 matches at 8 bases. V dropped 3 bases and J dropped 3; count of bases not matched to a gene: 4. The CDR3 is 14 residues long. CDR1 is MNHEY and CDR2 is SMNVEV in the germline V gene (reference sequence). CDR3 in DNA: TGTGCCAGCAGTTTGATGGCGGGAGGCTACGAGCAGTACTTC. Protein sequence: CASSLMAGGYEQYF.

The rearrangement links TRBV5-1 to TRBJ2-6, with 7 nucleotides matching TRBD1. After removal of 0 bases from V and 5 bases from J, the junction contained 5 bases not matched to a gene. This CDR3 is built from 16 residues. Germline V gene sequence: CDR1 SGHRS, CDR2 YFSETQ. CDR3 DNA sequence: TGCGCCAGCAGCTTGGAGACAGGGAGTAGGGCCAACGTCCTGACTTTC. It specifies CASSLETGSRANVLTF.

The chain recombines TRBV3-1 (or the pseudogene TRBV3-2) with TRBJ2-7; D is uncertain. This CDR3 is built from 11 residues. The V gene's germline CDR1 is LGHDT and CDR2 YNNKEL (reference sequence). V shed 5 bases and J shed 4 bases, with 6 bases lying between them. The CDR3 sequence: CASSNQYEQYF. CDR3 sequence (DNA): TGTGCCAGCAGCAATCAGTACGAGCAGTACTTC.

The chain uses TRBV4-2 and TRBJ2-3, with D possibly being TRBD1 (6 bases). V was trimmed by 6 bases and J by 3 bases, leaving 13 bases between them. The V gene's germline CDR1 is LGHNA and CDR2 YNFKEQ. The CDR3 extends over 14 amino acids. This CDR3 reads CASREKGETDTQYF. The CDR3 nucleotides are TGTGCCAGCAGGGAAAAGGGGGAGACAGATACGCAGTATTTT.